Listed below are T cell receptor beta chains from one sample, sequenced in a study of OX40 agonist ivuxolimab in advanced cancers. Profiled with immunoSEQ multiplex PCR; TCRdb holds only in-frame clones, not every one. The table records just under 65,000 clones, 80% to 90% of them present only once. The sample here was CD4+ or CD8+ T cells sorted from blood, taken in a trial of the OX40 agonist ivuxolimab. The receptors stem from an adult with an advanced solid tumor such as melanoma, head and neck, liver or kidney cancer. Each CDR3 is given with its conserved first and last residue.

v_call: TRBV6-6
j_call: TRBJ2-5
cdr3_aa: CASSSITGVGVETQYF

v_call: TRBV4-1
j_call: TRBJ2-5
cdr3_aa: CASSQVGYRGTQYF

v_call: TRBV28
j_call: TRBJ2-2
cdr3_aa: CASRPHSGELFF

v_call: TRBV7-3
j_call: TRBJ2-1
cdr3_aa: CASSLKTTSYNEQFF

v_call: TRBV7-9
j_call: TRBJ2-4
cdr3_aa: CASSLTGVHIQYF

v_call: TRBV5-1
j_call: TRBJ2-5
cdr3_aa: CASSLEQGRETQYF

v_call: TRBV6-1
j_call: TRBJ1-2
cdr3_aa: CASTPGQGVRYTF

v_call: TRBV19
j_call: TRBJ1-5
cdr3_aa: CASSIKGDRVSNQPQHF

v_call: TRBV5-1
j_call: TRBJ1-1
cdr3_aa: CASSLGAGWTEAFF

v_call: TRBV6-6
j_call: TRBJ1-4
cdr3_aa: CASSLTTGDQEKLFF

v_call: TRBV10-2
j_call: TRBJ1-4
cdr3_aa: CASSESRAFLGAANEKLFF

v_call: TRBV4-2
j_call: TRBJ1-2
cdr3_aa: CASSQDSSNYGYTF

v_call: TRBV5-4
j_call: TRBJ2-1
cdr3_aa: CASSLGLAGVNEQFF

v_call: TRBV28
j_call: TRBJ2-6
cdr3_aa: CASSFGGSGANVLTF

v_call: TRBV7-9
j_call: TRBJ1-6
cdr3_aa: CASSLEGDYNSPLHF

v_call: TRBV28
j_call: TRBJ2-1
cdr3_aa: CASSWTSGSYYNEQFF

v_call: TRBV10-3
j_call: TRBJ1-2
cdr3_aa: CAISDLNYGYTF

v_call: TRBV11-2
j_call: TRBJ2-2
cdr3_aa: CASSRQRAINTGELFF

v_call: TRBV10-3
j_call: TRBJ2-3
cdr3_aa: CAISESRSSASSTDTQYF

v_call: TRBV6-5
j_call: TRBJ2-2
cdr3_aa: CASSGTSENTGELFF